The 22 T cell receptor beta chains below come from one sample, sequenced in a study of CD8+ T cells in alopecia areata. It was cDNA, reverse transcribed from extracted RNA, that served as the sequencing template. This table comes from immunoSEQ multiplex PCR, and its TCRdb copy is limited to in-frame clones, with some not included. The repertoire holds approximately 190,000 clones, 58% seen once, with about 5% in the top ten. Stated treatment: oral pan-JAK inhibitor, 5-10 mg twice daily. The source was CD4+ T cells sorted from blood, collected at week 24, from a patient treated with tofacitinib. Receptors were obtained from a human donor with alopecia areata.

The chain joins TRBV25-1 to TRBJ2-1; 12 bases fit TRBD2. This CDR3 is 17 amino acids long. CDR1 and CDR2 (germline): MGHDK, SYGVNS. V was clipped by 4 bases and J by 8 bases; unmatched bases: 12. The CDR3 spells CASSGPPSGRVGDEQFF. The DNA of the CDR3 is TGTGCCAGCAGTGGACCCCCTAGCGGGAGGGTGGGGGATGAGCAGTTCTTC.

The V and J genes are TRBV5-1 and TRBJ1-4; 11 nucleotides agree with TRBD1. The V segment lost 3 bases and the J segment 6 bases; nucleotides outside the gene matches: 4. Germline V CDR1 and CDR2: SGHRS, YFSETQ. The CDR3 totals 15 residues. CDR3 nucleotide sequence: TGCGCCAGCAGCTCTGGACAGGGGGCTGATGAAAAACTGTTTTTT. It encodes CASSSGQGADEKLFF.

V gene TRBV18 combines with J gene TRBJ2-3; D is perhaps TRBD2 (6 bases). Trimming shortened V by 5 bases and J by 0 bases, and 9 bases separated the two germline ends. The CDR3 runs 14 residues. Germline CDR1 is KGHSH and CDR2 is LQKENI. The CDR3 region is CASSIAVSTDTQYF. CDR3 bases: TGTGCCAGCTCAATAGCGGTTAGCACAGATACGCAGTATTTT. The full variable domain, with the rest looked up from reference TRBV18 and TRBJ2-3, is NAGVMQNPRHLVRRRGQEARLRCSPMKGHSHVYWYRQLPEEGLKFMVYLQKENIIDESGMPKERFSAEFPKEGPSILRIQQVVRGDSAAYFCASSIAVSTDTQYFGPGTRLTVL.

The chain is built from TRBV11-2 and TRBJ2-6; D not resolved. Germline-derived CDR1 and CDR2 are SGHAT and FQNNGV. The CDR3 length is 14 residues. Between the trimmed V and J ends, which lost 0 bases and 2 bases, there was a span of 2 bases. The CDR3 region is CASSLDAGANVLTF. Written as DNA, the CDR3 is TGTGCCAGCAGCTTAGATGCTGGGGCCAACGTCCTGACTTTC.

CDR3 region: CASSRGGGETQYF. For the CDR3, the DNA is TGCGCCAGCAGCCGAGGCGGGGGCGAGACCCAGTACTTC. The chain has TRBV5-1 and TRBJ2-5; the D gene is possibly TRBD2 (7 bases). The CDR3 sequence is 13 residues long. The ends were cut back, 4 bases at V and 5 bases at J, with 12 bases in the middle. The germline V gene encodes CDR1 SGHRS and CDR2 YFSETQ.

The sample holds one count of this clone. The chain has TRBV27 and TRBJ2-1, with D possibly matching TRBD2 (6 bases). Trimming cost V 6 bases and J 8 bases, with 14 bases left between them. The length of the CDR3 is 13 residues. Germline CDR1 reads MNHEY; CDR2 reads SMNVEV (reference sequence). CDR3 amino acids: CASRGSGRYEQFF. As DNA, the CDR3 is TGTGCCAGCAGGGGCTCAGGGAGGTATGAGCAGTTCTTC.

This chain uses TRBV25-1 with TRBJ2-7, with 11 bases lining up with TRBD2. Germline values: CDR1 MGHDK, CDR2 SYGVNS. The V and J ends lost 10 bases and 3 bases, in that order; junction bases with no gene match: 11. The CDR3 extends over 15 amino acids. The CDR3 sequence: CANVTGLAARYEQYF. In DNA, the CDR3 is TGTGCCAACGTGACGGGACTAGCGGCGCGCTACGAGCAGTACTTC.

J is TRBJ1-1 and V is TRBV30, with D possibly TRBD1 on 5 matching bases. The length of the CDR3 is 14 residues. Trimming took 3 bases from V and 5 from J, leaving 16 bases between them. CDR1 and CDR2 (germline): GTSNPN, SVGIG (reference sequence). The DNA of the CDR3 is TGTGCCTGGAGCAGGGACCCCCGAGGGACTGAAGCTTTCTTT. Translated: CAWSRDPRGTEAFF.

This sequence joins TRBV9 and TRBJ1-1; D uncertain. Germline-derived CDR1 and CDR2 are SGDLS and YYNGEE. The CDR3 extends over 13 amino acids. V was clipped by 1 base and J by 0 bases, with 4 bases between them. In DNA form, the CDR3 reads TGTGCCAGCAGCGTAAACGTGAACACTGAAGCTTTCTTT. It translates to CASSVNVNTEAFF.

In its sample, this clone was seen a few times. The rearrangement uses TRBV7-2 and TRBJ1-1; 8 bases are a match to TRBD1. Trimming removed 4 bases from V and 2 bases from J; junction bases left unmatched: 0. Germline CDR1 SGHTA, CDR2 FQGNSA. The CDR3 consists of 13 residues. The CDR3 DNA is TGTGCCAGCAGCTCAGGGGGCAACACTGAAGCTTTCTTT. Translated: CASSSGGNTEAFF.

The chain joins TRBV28 to TRBJ1-5, with 8 bases lining up with TRBD1. CDR3 length equals 14 residues. Trimming at V came to 7 bases and at J to 6 bases, leaving 8 bases not matched to a gene. From germline, CDR1 is MDHEN and CDR2 SYDVKM. The CDR3 DNA reads TGTGCCAGCACCATGACAGGGGTCGGTCAGCCCCAGCATTTT. It yields the protein CASTMTGVGQPQHF.

This clone has just a few counts. The rearrangement links TRBV19 to TRBJ1-1, with a possible D match to TRBD1 (5 bases). Trimming stripped 5 bases from V and 6 bases from J, with 16 bases between. CDR1 is LNHDA, CDR2 SQIVND, per germline (reference sequence). CDR3 length equals 14 residues. The CDR3: CASSLPGTGPEAFF. The CDR3 region has the DNA TGTGCCAGTAGTCTACCTGGGACGGGGCCTGAAGCTTTCTTT.

This chain joins TRBV9 and TRBJ1-5; unclear D gene. The CDR3 consists of 15 residues. The germline V gene has CDR1 SGDLS and CDR2 YYNGEE. V was shortened by 0 bases and J by 9 bases, with 16 bases between the two germline ends. CDR3 sequence (DNA): TGTGCCAGCAGCGTAGAGGCATCTCCAGCGGGGCCCCAGCATTTT. Protein product: CASSVEASPAGPQHF.

This clone was seen just once. This chain connects TRBV6-5 to TRBJ1-1, with D perhaps TRBD1 (5 bases). This CDR3 is 11 amino acids long. CDR1 and CDR2 from the germline V gene are MNHEY and SVGAGI. V shed 6 bases and J shed 11 bases, with 13 bases lying between them. DNA for the CDR3: TGTGCCAGCAGCTTCAGGGCGCGGGCTTTCTTT. As protein: CASSFRARAFF.

The rearrangement joins TRBV30 to TRBJ2-1; the D is unclear. V was cut by 1 base and J by 4 bases, with 5 bases left in between. This CDR3 is built from 12 residues. CDR1 GTSNPN and CDR2 SVGIG come from the germline V gene (reference sequence). Here the CDR3 DNA reads TGTGCCTGGAGTGATATGTACAATGAGCAGTTCTTC. Translating gives CAWSDMYNEQFF.

This chain uses TRBV7-9 with TRBJ2-2; D call uncertain. Trimming took off 5 bases at V and 4 bases at J, with 11 bases between the two ends. The length of the CDR3 is 14 residues. In germline, CDR1 is SEHNR, CDR2 FQNEAQ (reference sequence). The CDR3 loop is CASSVLVRTGELFF. CDR3 bases: TGTGCCAGCAGCGTCCTAGTTCGCACCGGGGAGCTGTTTTTT.

This clone was seen a handful of times. The genes are TRBV5-1 and TRBJ2-7; D call uncertain. Germline V gives CDR1 SGHRS, CDR2 YFSETQ. V dropped 0 bases and J dropped 1 base, with 8 bases sitting between them. The CDR3 consists of 14 residues. Written as DNA, the CDR3 is TGCGCCAGCAGCTTGGTGGACCCGTCCTACGAGCAGTACTTC. It translates to CASSLVDPSYEQYF.

The genes are TRBV4-2 and TRBJ2-1; no definite D call. Germline CDR1 LGHNA, CDR2 YNFKEQ. The CDR3 is 15 amino acids. The V gene lost 0 bases and the J gene lost 4 bases, with 10 bases spanning the gap. This chain's CDR3 is CASSQDYAQYNEQFF. DNA of the CDR3: TGTGCCAGCAGCCAAGATTACGCCCAATACAATGAGCAGTTCTTC.

The genes are TRBV27 and TRBJ2-5, with 11 bases identical to TRBD1. Germline values: CDR1 MNHEY, CDR2 SMNVEV (reference sequence). V shed 8 bases and J 4 bases; nucleotides not matched to a gene: 9. This CDR3 comprises 15 residues. The CDR3 is CASGTGGERRETQYF. The CDR3 nucleotides read TGTGCCAGCGGGACAGGGGGTGAAAGAAGAGAGACCCAGTACTTC.

The gene calls are TRBV11-2 and TRBJ2-5; 8 bases are a match to TRBD1. The V gene's germline CDR1 is SGHAT and CDR2 FQNNGV. CDR3 length: 16 residues. The V gene end was trimmed by 1 base and the J gene end by 5 bases; junction bases not matched to a gene: 9. CDR3 region: CASSLGPGQGVETQYF. In DNA, the CDR3 is TGTGCCAGCAGCTTAGGTCCAGGACAGGGAGTCGAGACCCAGTACTTC.

The chain combines TRBV7-2 with TRBJ2-5, with 13 nucleotides matching TRBD2. Germline trimming cut 5 bases from V and 5 bases from J; bases unmatched to any gene: 8. This CDR3 spans 16 amino acids. Germline-derived CDR1 and CDR2 are SGHTA and FQGNSA. CDR3 in DNA: TGTGCCAGCAGCCCTACTAGCGGGAGGGCCCGGGAGACCCAGTACTTC. This translates into CASSPTSGRARETQYF.

The V gene is TRBV7-2, the J gene TRBJ2-5; D call uncertain. The V gene's germline CDR1 is SGHTA and CDR2 FQGNSA. There are 14 residues in the CDR3. Trimming stripped 2 bases from V and 0 bases from J, with 7 bases between. CDR3 coding DNA: TGTGCCAGCAGCTTAAGTCTGTACCAAGAGACCCAGTACTTC. Protein product: CASSLSLYQETQYF.